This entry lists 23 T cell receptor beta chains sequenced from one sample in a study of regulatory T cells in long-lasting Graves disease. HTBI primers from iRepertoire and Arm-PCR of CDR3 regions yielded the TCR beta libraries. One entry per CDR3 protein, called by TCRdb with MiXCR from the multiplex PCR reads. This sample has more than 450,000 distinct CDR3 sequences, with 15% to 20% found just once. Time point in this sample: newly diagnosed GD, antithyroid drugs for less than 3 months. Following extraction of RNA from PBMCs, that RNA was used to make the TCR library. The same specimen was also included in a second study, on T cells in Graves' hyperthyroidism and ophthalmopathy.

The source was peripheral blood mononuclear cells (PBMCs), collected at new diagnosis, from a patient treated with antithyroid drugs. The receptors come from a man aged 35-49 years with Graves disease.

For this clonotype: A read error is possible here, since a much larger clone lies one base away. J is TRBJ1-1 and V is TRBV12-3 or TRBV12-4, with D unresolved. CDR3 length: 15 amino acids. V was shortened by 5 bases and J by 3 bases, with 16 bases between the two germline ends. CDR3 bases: TGTGCCAGCAGTCTAGGGAGGGCTAGAGACACTGAAGCTTTCTTT. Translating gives CASSLGRARDTEAFF.

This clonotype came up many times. As DNA, the CDR3 is TGCGCCAGCAGCTTGGATGGCAGGCCGTCCTCTGGGGCCAACGTCCTGACTTTC. Encoded protein: CASSLDGRPSSGANVLTF. The chain is built from TRBV5-1 and TRBJ2-6; D unresolved. Per the germline V gene, CDR1 is SGHRS and CDR2 is YFSETQ. Trimming took 0 bases from V and 0 from J, leaving 13 bases between them. CDR3 length equals 18 residues.

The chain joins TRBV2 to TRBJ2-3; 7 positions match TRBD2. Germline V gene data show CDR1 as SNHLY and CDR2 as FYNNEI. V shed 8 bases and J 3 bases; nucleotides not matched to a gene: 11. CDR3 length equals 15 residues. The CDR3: CASSRRGGGTDTQYF. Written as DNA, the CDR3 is TGTGCCAGCTCCCGGCGGGGCGGGGGTACAGATACGCAGTATTTT.

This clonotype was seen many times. The CDR3 DNA reads TGTGCCAGCAGCACCCATAGGGAGCGGGGAGGGCACGAGCAGTACTTC. It codes for CASSTHRERGGHEQYF. The gene calls are TRBV27 and TRBJ2-7, with 7 bases that match TRBD2. Trimming took 6 bases from V and 5 from J; bases not matched to a gene: 16. Germline V gene sequence: CDR1 MNHEY, CDR2 SMNVEV (reference sequence). This CDR3 is 16 amino acids long.

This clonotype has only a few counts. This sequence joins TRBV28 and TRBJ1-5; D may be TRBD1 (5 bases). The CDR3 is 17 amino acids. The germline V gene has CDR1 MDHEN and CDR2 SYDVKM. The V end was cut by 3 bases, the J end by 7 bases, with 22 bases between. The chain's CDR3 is CASSFGRENPWGQPQHF. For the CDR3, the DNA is TGTGCCAGCAGTTTTGGTAGGGAGAACCCATGGGGCCAGCCCCAGCATTTT.

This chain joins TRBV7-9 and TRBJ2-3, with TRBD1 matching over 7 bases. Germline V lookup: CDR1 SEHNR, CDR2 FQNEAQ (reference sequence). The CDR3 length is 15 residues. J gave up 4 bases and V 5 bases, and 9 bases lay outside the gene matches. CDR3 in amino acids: CASSALGGRSDTQYF. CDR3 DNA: TGTGCCAGCAGCGCCCTAGGGGGCCGGTCAGATACGCAGTATTTT.

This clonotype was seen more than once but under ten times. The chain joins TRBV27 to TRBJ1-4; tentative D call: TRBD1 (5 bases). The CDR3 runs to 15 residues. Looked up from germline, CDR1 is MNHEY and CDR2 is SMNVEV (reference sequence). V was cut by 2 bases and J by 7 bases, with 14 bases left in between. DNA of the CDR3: TGTGCCAGCAGTTTAATTGGTGGGGGTTTTGAAAAACTGTTTTTT. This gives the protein CASSLIGGGFEKLFF.

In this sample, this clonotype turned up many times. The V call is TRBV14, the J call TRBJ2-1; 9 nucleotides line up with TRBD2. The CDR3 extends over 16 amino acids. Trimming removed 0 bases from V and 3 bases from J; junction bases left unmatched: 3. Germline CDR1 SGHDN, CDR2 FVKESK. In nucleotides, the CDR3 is TGTGCCAGCAGCCAAGAGGTGACTAGCGGCTACAATGAGCAGTTCTTC. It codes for CASSQEVTSGYNEQFF.

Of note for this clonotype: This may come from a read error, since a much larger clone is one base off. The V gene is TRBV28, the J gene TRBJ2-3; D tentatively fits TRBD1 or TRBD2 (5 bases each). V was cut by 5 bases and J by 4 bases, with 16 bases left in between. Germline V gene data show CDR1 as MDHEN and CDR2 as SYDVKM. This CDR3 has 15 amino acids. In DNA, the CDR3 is TGTGCCAGCAGTCAGGACGGGGCCGGTGCAGATACGCAGTATTTT. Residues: CASSQDGAGADTQYF.

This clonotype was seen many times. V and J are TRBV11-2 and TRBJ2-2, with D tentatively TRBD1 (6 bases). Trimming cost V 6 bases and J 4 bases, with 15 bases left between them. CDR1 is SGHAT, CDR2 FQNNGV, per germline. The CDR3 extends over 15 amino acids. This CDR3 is CASSITGHSTGELFF. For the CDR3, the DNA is TGTGCCAGCAGTATCACGGGACACAGCACCGGGGAGCTGTTTTTT.

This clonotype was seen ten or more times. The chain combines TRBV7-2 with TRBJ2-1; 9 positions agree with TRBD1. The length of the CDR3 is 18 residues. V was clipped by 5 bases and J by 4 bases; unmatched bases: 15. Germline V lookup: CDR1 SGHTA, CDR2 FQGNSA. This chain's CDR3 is CASSPRDRAVRVYNEQFF. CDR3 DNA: TGTGCCAGCAGCCCCCGGGACAGGGCGGTACGGGTTTACAATGAGCAGTTCTTC.

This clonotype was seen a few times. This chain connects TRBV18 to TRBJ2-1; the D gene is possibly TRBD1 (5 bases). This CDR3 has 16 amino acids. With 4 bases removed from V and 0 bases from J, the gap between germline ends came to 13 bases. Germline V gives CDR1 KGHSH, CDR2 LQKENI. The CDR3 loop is CASSLTGLGSYNEQFF. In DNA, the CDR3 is TGTGCCAGCTCACTAACAGGTCTAGGCTCCTACAATGAGCAGTTCTTC.

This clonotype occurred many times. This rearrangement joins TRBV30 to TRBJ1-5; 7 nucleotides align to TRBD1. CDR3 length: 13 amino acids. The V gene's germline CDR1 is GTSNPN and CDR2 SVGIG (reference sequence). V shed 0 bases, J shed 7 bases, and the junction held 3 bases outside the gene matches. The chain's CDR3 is CAWSVTGRQPQHF. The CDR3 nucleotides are TGTGCCTGGAGTGTGACAGGGAGGCAGCCCCAGCATTTT.

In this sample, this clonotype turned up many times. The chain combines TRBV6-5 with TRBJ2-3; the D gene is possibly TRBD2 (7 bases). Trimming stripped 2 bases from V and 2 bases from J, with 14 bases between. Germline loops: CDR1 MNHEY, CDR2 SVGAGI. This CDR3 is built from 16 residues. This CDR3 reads CASSYGGGSHTDTQYF. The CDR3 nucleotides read TGTGCCAGCAGTTACGGGGGCGGGAGCCACACAGATACGCAGTATTTT.

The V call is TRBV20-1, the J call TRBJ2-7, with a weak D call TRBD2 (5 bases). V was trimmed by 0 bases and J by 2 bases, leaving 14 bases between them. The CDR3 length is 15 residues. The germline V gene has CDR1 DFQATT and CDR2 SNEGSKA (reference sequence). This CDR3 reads CSARDSSPPAYEQYF. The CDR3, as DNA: TGCAGTGCTAGAGACTCTAGCCCTCCGGCCTACGAGCAGTACTTC.

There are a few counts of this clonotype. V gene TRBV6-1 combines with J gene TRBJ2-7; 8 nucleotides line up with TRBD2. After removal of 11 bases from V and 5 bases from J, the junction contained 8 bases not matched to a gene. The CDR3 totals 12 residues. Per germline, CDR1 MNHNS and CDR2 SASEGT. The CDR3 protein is CAGREGLDEQYF. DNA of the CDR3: TGTGCCGGCCGGGAGGGCCTTGACGAGCAGTACTTC.

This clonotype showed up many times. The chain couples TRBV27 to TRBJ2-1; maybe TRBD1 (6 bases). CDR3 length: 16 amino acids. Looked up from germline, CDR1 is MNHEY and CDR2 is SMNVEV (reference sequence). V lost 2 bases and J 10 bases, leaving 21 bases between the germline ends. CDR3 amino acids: CASSLIGRQGPREQFF. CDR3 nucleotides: TGTGCCAGCAGTTTAATAGGTCGGCAGGGGCCCAGAGAGCAGTTCTTC.

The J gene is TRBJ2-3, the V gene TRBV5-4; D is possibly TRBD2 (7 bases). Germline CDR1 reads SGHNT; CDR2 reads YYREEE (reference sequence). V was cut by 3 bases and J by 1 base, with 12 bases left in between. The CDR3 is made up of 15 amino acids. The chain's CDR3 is CASSWGGRGTDTQYF. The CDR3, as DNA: TGTGCCAGCAGCTGGGGGGGCAGAGGCACAGATACGCAGTATTTT.

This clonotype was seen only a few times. CDR3 bases: TGCAGTGCTAGAGATGAAGCGGGAGGGTACGAGCAGTACTTC. It encodes CSARDEAGGYEQYF. The V gene is TRBV20-1, the J gene TRBJ2-7; 10 nucleotides match TRBD2. V lost 0 bases, J lost 4 bases, and 3 bases stayed unmatched. CDR1 is DFQATT, CDR2 SNEGSKA, per germline (reference sequence). This CDR3 contains 14 residues.

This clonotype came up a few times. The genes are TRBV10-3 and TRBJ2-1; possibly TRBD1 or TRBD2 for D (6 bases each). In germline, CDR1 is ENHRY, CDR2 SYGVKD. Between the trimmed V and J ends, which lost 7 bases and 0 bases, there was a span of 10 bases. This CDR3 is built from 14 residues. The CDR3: CAINREDSYNEQFF. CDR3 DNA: TGTGCCATCAACAGGGAGGACTCCTACAATGAGCAGTTCTTC.

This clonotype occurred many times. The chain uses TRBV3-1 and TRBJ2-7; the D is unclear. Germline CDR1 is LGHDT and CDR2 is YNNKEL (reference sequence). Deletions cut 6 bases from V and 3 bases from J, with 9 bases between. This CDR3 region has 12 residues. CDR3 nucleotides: TGTGCCAGCAGTGCCGTGGACTACGAGCAGTACTTC. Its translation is CASSAVDYEQYF.

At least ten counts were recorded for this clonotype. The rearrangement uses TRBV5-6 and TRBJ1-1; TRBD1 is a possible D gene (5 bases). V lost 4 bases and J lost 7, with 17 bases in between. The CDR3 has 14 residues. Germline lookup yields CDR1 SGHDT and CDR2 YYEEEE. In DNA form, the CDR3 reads TGTGCCAGCAGCACCGACAGATTATCTGTTGAAGCTTTCTTT. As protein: CASSTDRLSVEAFF.

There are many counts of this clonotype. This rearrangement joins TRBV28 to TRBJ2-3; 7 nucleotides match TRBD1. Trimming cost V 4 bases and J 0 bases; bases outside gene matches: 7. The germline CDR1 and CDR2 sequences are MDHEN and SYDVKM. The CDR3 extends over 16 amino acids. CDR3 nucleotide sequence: TGTGCCAGCAGTTCAACAGGGGATCCTAGCACAGATACGCAGTATTTT. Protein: CASSSTGDPSTDTQYF.